The 25 T cell receptor beta chains below all came from one sample that was sequenced in a study of cytomegalovirus exposure and HLA in healthy donors. 60 Vbeta and 13 Jbeta primers were used in PCR. TCRdb keeps only in-frame clones here, not all; method: immunoSEQ multiplex PCR. The data show about 46,000 clones, and the top ten clones hold more than 0.95%. The sequenced sample was PBMCs. These receptors originate from a middle-aged woman in good health and CMV-seronegative.

This chain connects TRBV5-1 to TRBJ1-2; perhaps TRBD1 as D (6 bases). Trimming left V 3 bases short and J 5 bases short, with 14 bases between. CDR3 length: 14 amino acids. From germline, CDR1 is SGHRS and CDR2 YFSETQ. The CDR3 coding sequence is TGCGCCAGCAGCTCGGACAGACTGGGGTATGGCTACACCTTC. Its translation: CASSSDRLGYGYTF. The entire variable domain, with the rest obtained from reference TRBV5-1 and TRBJ1-2, is as follows: KAGVTQTPRYLIKTRGQQVTLSCSPISGHRSVSWYQQTPGQGLQFLFEYFSETQRNKGNFPGRFSGRQFSNSRSEMNVSTLELGDSALYLCASSSDRLGYGYTFGSGTRLTVV.

V usage is TRBV4-3 and J usage is TRBJ1-2; D gene ambiguous. This CDR3 comprises 15 residues. V was clipped by 1 base and J by 4 bases, with 13 bases between them. Germline V gives CDR1 LGHNA, CDR2 YSLEER. In DNA, the CDR3 is TGCGCCAGCAGCCAAGGGGTAGGAGTAGTCTATGGCTACACCTTC. Encoded protein: CASSQGVGVVYGYTF.

The CDR3 DNA is TGTGCCACCAGCAGCGTGTCGACTAGCGGGAGTTATGAGCAGTTCTTC. It yields the protein CATSSVSTSGSYEQFF. This chain connects TRBV15 to TRBJ2-1; 12 bases fit TRBD2. The CDR3 runs to 16 residues. The trim removed 3 bases at V and 8 bases at J, leaving 8 bases unmatched. Looked up from germline, CDR1 is LNHNV and CDR2 is YYDKDF (reference sequence).

The rearrangement uses TRBV11-2 and TRBJ2-7; no definite D call. The germline V gene has CDR1 SGHAT and CDR2 FQNNGV. V dropped 2 bases and J dropped 7 bases, with 12 bases sitting between them. The CDR3 totals 13 residues. The DNA for the CDR3 is TGTGCCAGCAGCTTATCCTCCCTAGTTGAGCAGTACTTC. As protein: CASSLSSLVEQYF.

The rearrangement links TRBV7-7 to TRBJ2-5, with D maybe TRBD1 (6 bases). Germline CDR1 is SSHAT and CDR2 is FNYEAQ (reference sequence). V was trimmed by 0 bases and J by 5 bases, leaving 10 bases between them. The length of the CDR3 is 14 residues. The CDR3 coding sequence is TGTGCCAGCAGCTTAGCAGGGGGTTGGGAGACCCAGTACTTC. The encoded protein is CASSLAGGWETQYF.

The gene calls are TRBV6-5 and TRBJ2-1; 12 bases align to TRBD2. The V segment lost 0 bases and the J segment 5 bases; nucleotides outside the gene matches: 2. The CDR3 contains 16 residues. Germline CDR1 and CDR2: MNHEY and SVGAGI. CDR3 loop: CASSYSSSGGDNEQFF. The CDR3 region has the DNA TGTGCCAGCAGTTACTCCTCTAGCGGGGGGGACAATGAGCAGTTCTTC.

This sequence joins TRBV30 and TRBJ1-1, with D possibly TRBD1 on 5 matching bases. The CDR3 is 16 amino acids. The ends were cut back, 0 bases at V and 4 bases at J, with 18 bases in the middle. The germline V gene has CDR1 GTSNPN and CDR2 SVGIG (reference sequence). DNA for the CDR3: TGTGCCTGGAGTGTACAAACGCTGGGGCGAGGCACTGAAGCTTTCTTT. Its translation is CAWSVQTLGRGTEAFF.

This chain joins TRBV7-9 and TRBJ2-1; the match to TRBD2 covers 11 bases. CDR3 size: 16 residues. Germline V lookup: CDR1 SEHNR, CDR2 FQNEAQ (reference sequence). The ends lost 5 bases at V and 5 bases at J; junction bases unmatched: 8. CDR3 in amino acids: CASSVKLAGVDNEQFF. The CDR3 region has the DNA TGTGCCAGCAGCGTGAAACTAGCGGGAGTGGACAATGAGCAGTTCTTC. Full variable domain (outside the CDR3, taken from reference TRBV7-9 and TRBJ2-1): DTGVSQNPRHKITKRGQNVTFRCDPISEHNRLYWYRQTLGQGPEFLTYFQNEAQLEKSRLLSDRFSAERPKGSFSTLEIQRTEQGDSAMYLCASSVKLAGVDNEQFFGPGTRLTVL.

The chain recombines TRBV7-2 with TRBJ2-7, with 10 bases identical to TRBD2. This CDR3 is 16 amino acids long. The J segment lost 3 bases and the V segment lost 4 bases, leaving 9 bases of the junction unmatched. Germline CDR1 and CDR2: SGHTA and FQGNSA. CDR3 in amino acids: CASSSLSGRALYEQYF. DNA of the CDR3: TGTGCCAGCAGCTCCTTAAGCGGGAGGGCCCTCTACGAGCAGTACTTC.

V and J are TRBV27 and TRBJ1-2; D not certain. Looked up from germline, CDR1 is MNHEY and CDR2 is SMNVEV (reference sequence). Trimming took 2 bases from V and 3 from J, leaving 10 bases between them. CDR3 length: 14 amino acids. CDR3 sequence reads: CASSLRDFYYGYTF. DNA of the CDR3: TGTGCCAGCAGTTTACGGGATTTCTACTATGGCTACACCTTC.

This chain uses TRBV28 with TRBJ2-1, with 12 bases aligning to TRBD2. The CDR3 is 16 residues long. V shed 3 bases and J 8 bases; nucleotides not matched to a gene: 8. Germline loops: CDR1 MDHEN, CDR2 SYDVKM. CDR3: CASSFSLAGGRHEQFF. The CDR3 DNA reads TGTGCCAGCAGTTTTTCACTAGCGGGAGGTCGGCATGAGCAGTTCTTC.

The chain recombines TRBV13 with TRBJ2-1; D not certain. Trimming removed 3 bases at V and 4 bases at J, with 10 bases between. This CDR3 comprises 14 residues. Germline V gene sequence: CDR1 PRHDT, CDR2 FYEKMQ (reference sequence). The CDR3 DNA reads TGTGCCAGCAGCTTTCGCGGAACTTACAATGAGCAGTTCTTC. Translation: CASSFRGTYNEQFF. The complete variable domain, with remaining parts taken from reference TRBV13 and TRBJ2-1, reads AAGVIQSPRHLIKEKRETATLKCYPIPRHDTVYWYQQGPGQDPQFLISFYEKMQSDKGSIPDRFSAQQFSDYHSELNMSSLELGDSALYFCASSFRGTYNEQFFGPGTRLTVL.

The V gene is TRBV2, the J gene TRBJ2-7; TRBD1 matches 7 bases. CDR1 is SNHLY and CDR2 is FYNNEI in the germline V gene. The CDR3 consists of 13 residues. Trimming removed 4 bases from V and 1 base from J; junction bases left unmatched: 1. This CDR3 is CASSGGQSYEQYF. Here the CDR3 DNA reads TGTGCCAGCAGTGGGGGACAGTCCTACGAGCAGTACTTC.

The chain recombines TRBV15 with TRBJ2-3; TRBD2 matches at 8 bases. The V gene's germline CDR1 is LNHNV and CDR2 YYDKDF (reference sequence). CDR3 length: 18 amino acids. Germline trimming cut 0 bases from V and 5 bases from J; bases unmatched to any gene: 13. CDR3 amino acids: CATSRDRAGRGWKDTQYF. For the CDR3, the DNA is TGTGCCACCAGCAGAGATCGGGCCGGGAGGGGCTGGAAAGATACGCAGTATTTT.

This sequence joins TRBV4-3 and TRBJ2-1; D gene ambiguous. V dropped 1 base and J dropped 5 bases, with 15 bases sitting between them. The CDR3 is made up of 16 amino acids. The germline CDR1 and CDR2 sequences are LGHNA and YSLEER. CDR3 in amino acids: CASSQGSVVGHNEQFF. CDR3 nucleotide sequence: TGCGCCAGCAGCCAAGGGTCAGTGGTTGGGCACAATGAGCAGTTCTTC.

The chain uses TRBV29-1 and TRBJ2-1; unclear D gene. CDR1 is SQVTM, CDR2 ANQGSEA, per germline. V lost 7 bases and J 8 bases, leaving 9 bases between the germline ends. CDR3 length equals 10 residues. The CDR3 here is CSGGSDEQFF. The CDR3 coding sequence is TGCAGCGGCGGTTCAGATGAGCAGTTCTTC.

The gene calls are TRBV6-1 and TRBJ2-7; TRBD2 aligns across 12 bases. From germline, CDR1 is MNHNS and CDR2 SASEGT. The junction had 5 bases not matched to a gene; V was cut back by 8 bases and J by 6 bases. CDR3 length equals 13 residues. The CDR3 DNA reads TGTGCCAGCGCTTCGGGACTAGCGGGCGAGCAGTACTTC. Protein sequence: CASASGLAGEQYF.

This chain joins TRBV7-9 and TRBJ2-1; possible D gene TRBD2, 6 bases. Between the trimmed V and J ends, which lost 1 base and 10 bases, there was a span of 20 bases. The CDR3 sequence is 16 residues long. CDR1 is SEHNR, CDR2 FQNEAQ, per germline (reference sequence). The CDR3 sequence: CASSLVWRDSSAEQFF. The CDR3 coding sequence is TGTGCCAGCAGCTTAGTCTGGCGGGACTCTTCAGCCGAGCAGTTCTTC.

The chain links TRBV6-5 to TRBJ2-4; 9 nucleotides line up with TRBD2. CDR1 is MNHEY, CDR2 SVGAGI, per germline. The J segment lost 6 bases and the V segment lost 7 bases, leaving 7 bases of the junction unmatched. This CDR3 region has 14 residues. Here the CDR3 reads CASKRGGRANIQYF. For the CDR3, the DNA is TGTGCCAGCAAACGGGGCGGGAGGGCAAACATTCAGTACTTC.

J is TRBJ1-4 and V is TRBV19; D unresolved. Trimming shortened V by 9 bases and J by 8 bases, and 10 bases separated the two germline ends. This CDR3 has 11 residues. Looked up from germline, CDR1 is LNHDA and CDR2 is SQIVND (reference sequence). The CDR3 DNA reads TGTGCCAGCCGCATCCGGGAAAAACTGTTTTTT. Its translation: CASRIREKLFF.

The gene calls are TRBV25-1 and TRBJ2-1; TRBD2 matches 12 bases. CDR3 length: 17 residues. V shed 4 bases and J 8 bases; nucleotides not matched to a gene: 12. CDR1 is MGHDK and CDR2 is SYGVNS in the germline V gene. The CDR3 region is CASSAAAGLAGTYEQFF. The DNA for the CDR3 is TGTGCCAGCAGTGCTGCCGCCGGACTAGCGGGAACATATGAGCAGTTCTTC.

The chain recombines TRBV11-1 with TRBJ2-7, with a weak D call TRBD1 (6 bases). V gave up 6 bases and J gave up 3 bases, with 15 bases separating them. The germline CDR1 and CDR2 sequences are SGHAT and FQDESV (reference sequence). This CDR3 is built from 14 residues. The CDR3 spells CASRINRESYEQYF. DNA of the CDR3: TGTGCCAGCAGAATTAACAGGGAGAGCTACGAGCAGTACTTC.

Here the CDR3 DNA reads TGCGCCAGCAGCTTGGCTGTTGCGGGAGGGCCGGGAGAGACCCAGTACTTC. Translation gives CASSLAVAGGPGETQYF. This chain uses TRBV5-1 with TRBJ2-5; TRBD2 aligns across 9 bases. The V gene end was trimmed by 0 bases and the J gene end by 4 bases; junction bases not matched to a gene: 10. The CDR3 is 17 residues long. Germline CDR1 is SGHRS and CDR2 is YFSETQ.

This chain uses TRBV2 with TRBJ1-4; TRBD1 agrees at 9 bases. Germline V CDR1 and CDR2: SNHLY, FYNNEI. The CDR3 extends over 15 amino acids. Trimming removed 3 bases from V and 6 bases from J; junction bases left unmatched: 5. The CDR3 DNA sequence: TGTGCCAGCAGTGAGATACAGGGGGCGTATGAAAAACTGTTTTTT. It is translated as CASSEIQGAYEKLFF. Full variable domain (missing parts from reference TRBV2 and TRBJ1-4): EPEVTQTPSHQVTQMGQEVILRCVPISNHLYFYWYRQILGQKVEFLVSFYNNEISEKSEIFDDQFSVERPDGSNFTLKIRSTKLEDSAMYFCASSEIQGAYEKLFFGSGTQLSVL.

Remarks on this clone: Mismatch with germline at one junction end may stem from a read error. V usage is TRBV19 and J usage is TRBJ1-3; D call uncertain. Germline-derived CDR1 and CDR2 are LNHDA and SQIVND (reference sequence). The CDR3 has 16 amino acids. The CDR3 DNA reads as TGTGCCAGTAGCACCTGGGTCCGCCAGGCTGGAAACAACATATATTTT. Amino acid sequence: CASSTWVRQAGNNIYF.